One and the same sample provided the 7 T cell receptor beta chains below, sequenced in a study of CD8+ T cells in alopecia areata. Sequencing used cDNA as its template, made by extracting RNA and reverse transcribing it. The method was immunoSEQ multiplex PCR; TCRdb's version includes in-frame clones alone and lacks a portion of them. The repertoire holds under 250,000 clones, 57% seen once, with 0.45% in the top ten. The sequences come from CD4+ T cells sorted from blood, collected at week 0. These TCRs come from a human donor with alopecia areata.

The chain employs TRBV25-1 and TRBJ1-2; unclear D gene. The V end was cut by 4 bases, the J end by 1 base, with 10 bases between. The CDR3 runs 14 residues. CDR1 MGHDK and CDR2 SYGVNS come from the germline V gene. The CDR3 nucleotides read TGTGCCAGCAGTGCACCGGGAGGTAACTATGGCTACACCTTC. It translates to CASSAPGGNYGYTF.

This chain uses TRBV7-9 with TRBJ1-2; D gene uncertain. Germline loops: CDR1 SEHNR, CDR2 FQNEAQ (reference sequence). This CDR3 comprises 12 residues. The V and J ends lost 3 bases and 4 bases respectively, with 6 bases between them. The CDR3 protein is CASSLDLYGYTF. The DNA for the CDR3 is TGTGCCAGCAGCTTGGACCTCTATGGCTACACCTTC.

This clone was counted only a few times. The chain links TRBV9 to TRBJ2-6; D is undetermined. CDR1 and CDR2 from the germline V gene are SGDLS and YYNGEE. The germline V and J ends were trimmed by 3 bases and 0 bases, with 4 bases remaining between them. The CDR3 consists of 14 residues. The CDR3 DNA reads TGTGCCAGCAGCGAGGGCTCTGGGGCCAACGTCCTGACTTTC. This gives the protein CASSEGSGANVLTF.

Notes on this clone: Relative to the germline gene, one junction end is altered; a read error may explain this. V and J are TRBV5-1 and TRBJ2-1; 9 bases map to TRBD2. The CDR3 length is 15 residues. CDR1 and CDR2 from the germline V gene are SGHRS and YFSETQ. The CDR3 is CASSLTSGVLNRGVF. CDR3 DNA sequence: TGCGCCAGCAGCCTGACTAGCGGAGTTCTTAACCGGGGGGTCTTC. The variable domain in full, completed from reference TRBV5-1 and TRBJ2-1, reads KAGVTQTPRYLIKTRGQQVTLSCSPISGHRSVSWYQQTPGQGLQFLFEYFSETQRNKGNFPGRFSGRQFSNSRSEMNVSTLELGDSALYLCASSLTSGVLNRGVFGPGTRLTVL.

The chain uses TRBV6-5 and TRBJ1-5; D is possibly TRBD1 (5 bases). CDR1 is MNHEY, CDR2 SVGAGI, per germline. Trimming cost V 5 bases and J 4 bases, with 12 bases left between them. The CDR3 is 14 amino acids. The CDR3 sequence: CASSEYGGNQPQHF. The CDR3 nucleotides read TGTGCCAGCAGTGAATACGGGGGTAATCAGCCCCAGCATTTT.

V usage is TRBV7-8 and J usage is TRBJ2-5, with 9 nucleotides matching TRBD1. CDR3 length: 15 amino acids. The junction had 4 bases not matched to a gene; V was cut back by 3 bases and J by 2 bases. Germline-derived CDR1 and CDR2 are SGHVS and FQNEAQ. The DNA for the CDR3 is TGTGCCAGCAGCTTCCTGACAGGGGGGCAAGAGACCCAGTACTTC. Translating gives CASSFLTGGQETQYF.

The chain couples TRBV5-1 to TRBJ2-7, with TRBD1 identical over 8 bases. The germline gives CDR1 SGHRS, CDR2 YFSETQ. Trimming at V came to 3 bases and at J to 0 bases, leaving 5 bases not matched to a gene. CDR3 length: 15 amino acids. CDR3 DNA sequence: TGCGCCAGCAGCTCGGGACAGGTCCTCTCCTACGAGCAGTACTTC. It codes for CASSSGQVLSYEQYF.